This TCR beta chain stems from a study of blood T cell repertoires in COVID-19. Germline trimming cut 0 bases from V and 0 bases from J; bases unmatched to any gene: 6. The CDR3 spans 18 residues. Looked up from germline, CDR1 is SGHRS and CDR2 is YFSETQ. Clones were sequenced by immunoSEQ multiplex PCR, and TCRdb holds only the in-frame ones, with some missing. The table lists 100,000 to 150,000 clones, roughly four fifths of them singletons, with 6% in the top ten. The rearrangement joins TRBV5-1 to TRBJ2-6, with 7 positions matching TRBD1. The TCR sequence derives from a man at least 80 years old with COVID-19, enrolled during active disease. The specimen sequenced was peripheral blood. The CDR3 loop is CASSLGGTDNSGANVLTF. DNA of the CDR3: TGCGCCAGCAGCTTGGGAGGGACAGACAACTCTGGGGCCAACGTCCTGACTTTC.